These 24 T cell receptor beta chains originate from one sample sequenced in a study of blood T cell repertoires in COVID-19. TCRdb keeps only in-frame clones here, not all; method: immunoSEQ multiplex PCR. The table lists 350,000 to 450,000 clones, roughly 86% of them singletons. Sequenced input: peripheral blood. These receptors all come from a woman aged 60-75 years with COVID-19, enrolled during active disease.

The rearrangement links TRBV5-6 to TRBJ1-3; 7 bases map to TRBD1. In germline, CDR1 is SGHDT, CDR2 YYEEEE. J lost 4 bases, V lost 1 base, and 8 bases had no gene match. The CDR3 has 16 residues. This chain's CDR3 is CASSLLVDRAGNTIYF. CDR3 in DNA: TGTGCCAGCAGCTTGTTGGTTGACAGGGCCGGAAACACCATATATTTT.

This clone was counted a few times. The chain joins TRBV7-9 to TRBJ1-4, with 9 bases matching TRBD1. Trimming at V came to 3 bases and at J to 2 bases, leaving 13 bases not matched to a gene. Germline CDR1 is SEHNR and CDR2 is FQNEAQ (reference sequence). The CDR3 loop spans 19 amino acids. CDR3 DNA sequence: TGTGCCAGCAGCTTCCTAAGAACCCGGGACAGGGACACTAATGAAAAACTGTTTTTT. Protein sequence: CASSFLRTRDRDTNEKLFF.

CDR3 residues: CASSGDYEQYF. The CDR3 nucleotides read TGTGCCAGCAGTGGAGATTACGAGCAGTACTTC. V is TRBV2 and J is TRBJ2-7; D unclear. Germline V gene data show CDR1 as SNHLY and CDR2 as FYNNEI. The ends were cut back, 4 bases at V and 4 bases at J, with 5 bases in the middle. The CDR3 is 11 residues long.

The chain links TRBV4-1 to TRBJ1-1; no clear D. Germline CDR1 is MGHRA and CDR2 is YSYEKL. The CDR3 runs 13 residues. Trimming removed 1 base from V and 1 base from J, with 4 bases in between. In DNA form, the CDR3 reads TGCGCCAGCAGCCAAGCTACGAACACTGAAGCTTTCTTT. It codes for CASSQATNTEAFF.

The rearrangement joins TRBV2 to TRBJ1-6; 10 nucleotides agree with TRBD1. The V segment lost 5 bases and the J segment 9 bases; nucleotides outside the gene matches: 4. This CDR3 comprises 14 residues. The germline V gene encodes CDR1 SNHLY and CDR2 FYNNEI. CDR3 in DNA: TGTGCCAGCAGTTCCGGACAGGGGGGTTCACCCCTCCACTTT. Its protein is CASSSGQGGSPLHF.

This chain uses TRBV30 with TRBJ2-1; D might be TRBD1 (6 bases). The CDR3 extends over 14 amino acids. Germline V gene data show CDR1 as GTSNPN and CDR2 as SVGIG (reference sequence). V shed 2 bases and J shed 1 base, with 9 bases lying between them. CDR3 coding DNA: TGTGCCTGGAGTCAGGGGATTTCCTACAATGAGCAGTTCTTC. This sequence encodes CAWSQGISYNEQFF.

The chain joins TRBV7-6 to TRBJ1-1; 12 nucleotides match TRBD1. Trimming removed 6 bases from V and 0 bases from J; junction bases left unmatched: 2. This CDR3 contains 15 residues. Germline CDR1 and CDR2: SGHVS and FNYEAQ. The CDR3 DNA is TGTGCCAGCAGAGGGACAGGGGGCATGAACACTGAAGCTTTCTTT. Translated, it gives CASRGTGGMNTEAFF.

V gene TRBV15 combines with J gene TRBJ1-4; D remains ambiguous. Trimming cost V 5 bases and J 8 bases, with 18 bases left between them. Germline assignment: CDR1 LNHNV and CDR2 YYDKDF (reference sequence). This CDR3 contains 15 residues. The CDR3 DNA reads as TGTGCCACCAGCCTCCCACCCGGAGGGAACGAAAAACTGTTTTTT. The encoded protein is CATSLPPGGNEKLFF. Looking up the rest from reference TRBV15 and TRBJ1-4 gives the full variable domain: DAMVIQNPRYQVTQFGKPVTLSCSQTLNHNVMYWYQQKSSQAPKLLFHYYDKDFNNEADTPDNFQSRRPNTSFCFLDIRSPGLGDTAMYLCATSLPPGGNEKLFFGSGTQLSVL.

The chain carries TRBV29-1 and TRBJ1-2; TRBD1 aligns across 7 bases. CDR1 and CDR2 (germline): SQVTM, ANQGSEA. The V gene end was trimmed by 5 bases and the J gene end by 7 bases; junction bases not matched to a gene: 10. This CDR3 is 13 amino acids long. The CDR3 sequence is CSVPTDRDGGYTF. The CDR3 bases are TGCAGCGTTCCTACCGACAGGGATGGTGGCTACACCTTC. The complete variable domain, with remaining parts taken from reference TRBV29-1 and TRBJ1-2, reads SAVISQKPSRDICQRGTSLTIQCQVDSQVTMMFWYRQQPGQSLTLIATANQGSEATYESGFVIDKFPISRPNLTFSTLTVSNMSPEDSSIYLCSVPTDRDGGYTFGSGTRLTVV.

The chain uses TRBV7-8 and TRBJ1-4; TRBD1 matches 11 bases. V trimming: 2 bases; J trimming: 0 bases; junction bases outside the gene matches: 5. Germline V gives CDR1 SGHVS, CDR2 FQNEAQ. The CDR3 loop spans 18 amino acids. The CDR3 DNA reads as TGTGCCAGCAGCTTATGGGACAGGGGGATTGCAACTAATGAAAAACTGTTTTTT. Its translation is CASSLWDRGIATNEKLFF. Full variable domain (missing parts from reference TRBV7-8 and TRBJ1-4): GAGVSQSPRYKVAKRGQDVALRCDPISGHVSLFWYQQALGQGPEFLTYFQNEAQLDKSGLPSDRFFAERPEGSVSTLKIQRTQQEDSAVYLCASSLWDRGIATNEKLFFGSGTQLSVL.

The J gene is TRBJ1-1, the V gene TRBV5-1, with a weak D call TRBD1 (6 bases). The ends were cut back, 4 bases at V and 1 base at J, with 20 bases in the middle. The CDR3 covers 17 residues. CDR1 SGHRS and CDR2 YFSETQ come from the germline V gene. Here the CDR3 DNA reads TGCGCCAGCAGCAGCGACAGGCGGGGGAAATCGAACACTGAAGCTTTCTTT. Protein product: CASSSDRRGKSNTEAFF.

This sequence joins TRBV1 and TRBJ1-2. TRBV1 is given as a pseudogene. The CDR3 contains 15 residues. The CDR3: CTSSLTRGGRYGYTF. CDR3 coding DNA: TGCACCAGCAGCTTAACTAGGGGGGGCCGGTATGGCTACACCTTC.

The rearrangement joins TRBV28 to TRBJ1-6, with D possibly matching TRBD1 (5 bases). The V end was cut by 1 base, the J end by 10 bases, with 14 bases between. Germline V lookup: CDR1 MDHEN, CDR2 SYDVKM. The CDR3 runs 15 residues. CDR3 sequence (DNA): TGTGCCAGCAGTTTATCGGCAGGGTATTACTCACCCCTCCACTTT. Its translation is CASSLSAGYYSPLHF.

The chain links TRBV9 to TRBJ1-3; D is uncertain. CDR1 SGDLS and CDR2 YYNGEE come from the germline V gene. There are 14 residues in the CDR3. V lost 7 bases and J lost 0, with 11 bases in between. CDR3 DNA sequence: TGTGCCAGCGGATCGACGGGCTCTGGAAACACCATATATTTT. Residues: CASGSTGSGNTIYF.

V is TRBV5-1 and J is TRBJ1-2; D possibly corresponds to TRBD1 (6 bases). The germline V gene has CDR1 SGHRS and CDR2 YFSETQ. V shed 5 bases and J shed 2 bases, with 7 bases lying between them. CDR3 length equals 12 residues. In DNA, the CDR3 is TGCGCCAGCAGAGGACAGAACTATGGCTACACCTTC. This encodes CASRGQNYGYTF.

The chain has TRBV7-7 and TRBJ2-5; D not certain. Trimming left V 5 bases short and J 5 bases short, with 18 bases between. This CDR3 is built from 15 residues. CDR1 and CDR2 from the germline V gene are SSHAT and FNYEAQ (reference sequence). This CDR3 reads CASSPDPGYRETQYF. CDR3 sequence (DNA): TGTGCCAGCAGCCCCGACCCAGGTTATAGGGAGACCCAGTACTTC. Complete variable domain (other parts from reference TRBV7-7 and TRBJ2-5): GAGVSQSPRYKVTKRGQDVTLRCDPISSHATLYWYQQALGQGPEFLTYFNYEAQPDKSGLPSDRFSAERPEGSISTLTIQRTEQRDSAMYRCASSPDPGYRETQYFGPGTRLLVL.

Turning to this clone: Other DNA sequences in this specimen translate into the identical CDR3. The V gene is TRBV6-5, the J gene TRBJ1-5; maybe TRBD1 (6 bases). Germline V lookup: CDR1 MNHEY, CDR2 SVGAGI. V was shortened by 2 bases and J by 2 bases, with 10 bases between the two germline ends. The CDR3 is 15 amino acids. The CDR3 reads CASSYGGGGNQPQHF. In nucleotides, the CDR3 is TGTGCCAGCAGTTACGGCGGGGGCGGCAATCAGCCCCAGCATTTT.

The V gene is TRBV9, the J gene TRBJ2-7; D possibly corresponds to TRBD1 (6 bases). The V end lost 4 bases, the J end lost 2 bases, and 16 bases lay between the germline ends. The CDR3 has 15 residues. Germline V lookup: CDR1 SGDLS, CDR2 YYNGEE. The CDR3 nucleotides read TGTGCCAGCAGCCTCCCGGGACAACTCACCTACGAGCAGTACTTC. It translates to CASSLPGQLTYEQYF.

This rearrangement joins TRBV5-1 to TRBJ2-2; D gene unclear. Germline CDR1 reads SGHRS; CDR2 reads YFSETQ. This CDR3 is 14 amino acids long. The V and J ends lost 1 base and 4 bases respectively, with 8 bases between them. CDR3 nucleotide sequence: TGCGCCAGCAGCTTGTTCCTATTCACCGGGGAGCTGTTTTTT. It codes for CASSLFLFTGELFF.

This sequence joins TRBV2 and TRBJ1-2; D not certain. Trimming stripped 1 base from V and 2 bases from J, with 5 bases between. The CDR3 is 13 residues long. CDR1 is SNHLY and CDR2 is FYNNEI in the germline V gene. CDR3: CASSEGPNYGYTF. CDR3 DNA: TGTGCCAGCAGTGAAGGGCCCAACTATGGCTACACCTTC.

The chain couples TRBV27 to TRBJ2-4, with 9 bases lining up with TRBD1. The junction had 5 bases not matched to a gene; V was cut back by 5 bases and J by 3 bases. Germline loops: CDR1 MNHEY, CDR2 SMNVEV (reference sequence). This CDR3 contains 15 residues. The CDR3 DNA follows: TGTGCCAGCAGTGGGTGGACAGGGGTCAAAAACATTCAGTACTTC. It is translated as CASSGWTGVKNIQYF.

This clone was picked up one time. The chain has TRBV10-1 and TRBJ1-5; D call uncertain. The V gene's germline CDR1 is WNHNN and CDR2 SYGVQD (reference sequence). The germline V and J ends were trimmed by 2 bases and 4 bases, with 12 bases remaining between them. The CDR3 contains 15 residues. The CDR3 sequence: CASSEPFSMNQPQHF. The DNA of the CDR3 is TGCGCCAGCAGTGAGCCCTTTAGCATGAATCAGCCCCAGCATTTT.

The chain carries TRBV5-1 and TRBJ1-2, with D unresolved. The V end lost 0 bases, the J end lost 8 bases, and 11 bases lay between the germline ends. The germline gives CDR1 SGHRS, CDR2 YFSETQ. The CDR3 totals 13 residues. In DNA form, the CDR3 reads TGCGCCAGCAGCTTGGCCGGGTGGGAGGGCTACACCTTC. This sequence encodes CASSLAGWEGYTF.

CDR3: CASREGIVWTNYGYTF. The DNA of the CDR3 is TGTGCCAGTAGGGAGGGAATCGTTTGGACCAACTATGGCTACACCTTC. The chain has TRBV19 and TRBJ1-2; D ambiguous. The ends were cut back, 6 bases at V and 2 bases at J, with 19 bases in the middle. The CDR3 runs 16 residues. Germline assignment: CDR1 LNHDA and CDR2 SQIVND (reference sequence).